Described below is a single T cell receptor (beta chain) sequence and its context. Its specific antigen is unknown. Nothing much larger sits one base from this clone, and base qualities are not available. The time point tag for this specimen amounts to: about 11 months on ibrutinib. For TCR beta library preparation, roughly 2 micrograms of genomic DNA were extracted from the cryopreserved PBMCs. Longitudinal blood samples from CLL patients receiving ibrutinib monotherapy were subjected to high-throughput TCR beta sequencing. The patients were enrolled in a single-center, open-label phase 2 trial of ibrutinib monotherapy. Between the V and J ends, shortened by 6 bases and 1 base respectively, the junction contains 4 bases. The CDR3 measures 13 amino acids from cysteine to phenylalanine. Left in the record is the CDR3 DNA by itself, 39 bases read in frame from the first base. CDR1 and CDR2, per the germline V gene, are ENHRY and SYGVKD.

The data derive from a study of cytotoxic CD8 clonotypes in ibrutinib-treated CLL (dated by TCRdb to the early 2020s). Study-level background: In this cohort, 15 patients were treatment-naive and about a dozen were relapsed/refractory, while fewer than 18 had unmutated IGHV. Partial responses were observed in about 25 patients and complete responses in 2; after a median follow-up of 68 months, remission was maintained in 14 patients and progression was observed in roughly twelve. Response samples were obtained after a median of 12 months of treatment, with a range of roughly 6 to 40 months. On average, each sample yielded about 260,000 productive templates and about 95,000 productive rearrangements. Longitudinal samples were obtainable from 26 of the 86 participants in the trial. Cryopreserved peripheral blood mononuclear cells were obtained before treatment, at response, and at either sustained remission or disease progression. Every remission and progressive disease sample was obtained while ibrutinib was still being received by the patients. The paper as a whole reports these results and caveats: Lymph node repertoires were not examined, and the timing of sampling was not matched between patients in sustained remission and those whose disease progressed. Clonality rose at ibrutinib response, remained stable during sustained remission, and dropped back toward baseline at progression. Public clonotypes were rare and either shrank or stayed stable during treatment, and the rise in clonality at ibrutinib response reflected expansion of private clonotypes. Baseline clonality exceeded that of age-matched healthy donors and correlated strongly with circulating CD8+ T-cell counts.

The goal of deep resolution MiSeq sequencing was a depth between 1 in 1 million and 1 in 200,000 T cells, and coverage averaged 10x per clonotype. The immunoSEQ hsTCRB Kit was used to generate TCR beta libraries. Under the source paper's analysis protocol: ImmunoSEQ Data Assistant and ImmunoSEQ Analyzer were used for data analysis, and V, D and J genes were assigned according to IMGT definitions. Clonality was computed as one minus normalized Shannon entropy of productive rearrangement frequencies, ranging from 0 to 1. Only overrepresented clonotypes making up at least 0.05% of each patient's repertoire were included in the public clonotype analysis. About twelve repertoires from age-matched healthy donors, obtained from immuneACCESS, served as clonality controls. The table comes from immuneACCESS by way of TCRdb, which keeps in-frame sequences with V and J called. Part of the clones is missing from these tables; in studies checked, under half for an unresolved V gene and the rest for unknown reasons. D and trimming come from the DNA, and the V and J calls and clone size come from that table. The sample yields about 160,000 clones; roughly 80% were counted once. Clones ranked in the top ten supply approximately 2% of the sample.

This sequence uses TRBV10-3 and TRBJ2-6; the D gene is unclear. The receptor comes from a human donor with chronic lymphocytic leukemia. Here the sequenced sample was PBMCs, taken after 12 months of ibrutinib treatment. The DNA is TGTGCCATCAGGGGTTCTGGGGCCAACGTCCTGACTTTC. This translates into CAIRGSGANVLTF.